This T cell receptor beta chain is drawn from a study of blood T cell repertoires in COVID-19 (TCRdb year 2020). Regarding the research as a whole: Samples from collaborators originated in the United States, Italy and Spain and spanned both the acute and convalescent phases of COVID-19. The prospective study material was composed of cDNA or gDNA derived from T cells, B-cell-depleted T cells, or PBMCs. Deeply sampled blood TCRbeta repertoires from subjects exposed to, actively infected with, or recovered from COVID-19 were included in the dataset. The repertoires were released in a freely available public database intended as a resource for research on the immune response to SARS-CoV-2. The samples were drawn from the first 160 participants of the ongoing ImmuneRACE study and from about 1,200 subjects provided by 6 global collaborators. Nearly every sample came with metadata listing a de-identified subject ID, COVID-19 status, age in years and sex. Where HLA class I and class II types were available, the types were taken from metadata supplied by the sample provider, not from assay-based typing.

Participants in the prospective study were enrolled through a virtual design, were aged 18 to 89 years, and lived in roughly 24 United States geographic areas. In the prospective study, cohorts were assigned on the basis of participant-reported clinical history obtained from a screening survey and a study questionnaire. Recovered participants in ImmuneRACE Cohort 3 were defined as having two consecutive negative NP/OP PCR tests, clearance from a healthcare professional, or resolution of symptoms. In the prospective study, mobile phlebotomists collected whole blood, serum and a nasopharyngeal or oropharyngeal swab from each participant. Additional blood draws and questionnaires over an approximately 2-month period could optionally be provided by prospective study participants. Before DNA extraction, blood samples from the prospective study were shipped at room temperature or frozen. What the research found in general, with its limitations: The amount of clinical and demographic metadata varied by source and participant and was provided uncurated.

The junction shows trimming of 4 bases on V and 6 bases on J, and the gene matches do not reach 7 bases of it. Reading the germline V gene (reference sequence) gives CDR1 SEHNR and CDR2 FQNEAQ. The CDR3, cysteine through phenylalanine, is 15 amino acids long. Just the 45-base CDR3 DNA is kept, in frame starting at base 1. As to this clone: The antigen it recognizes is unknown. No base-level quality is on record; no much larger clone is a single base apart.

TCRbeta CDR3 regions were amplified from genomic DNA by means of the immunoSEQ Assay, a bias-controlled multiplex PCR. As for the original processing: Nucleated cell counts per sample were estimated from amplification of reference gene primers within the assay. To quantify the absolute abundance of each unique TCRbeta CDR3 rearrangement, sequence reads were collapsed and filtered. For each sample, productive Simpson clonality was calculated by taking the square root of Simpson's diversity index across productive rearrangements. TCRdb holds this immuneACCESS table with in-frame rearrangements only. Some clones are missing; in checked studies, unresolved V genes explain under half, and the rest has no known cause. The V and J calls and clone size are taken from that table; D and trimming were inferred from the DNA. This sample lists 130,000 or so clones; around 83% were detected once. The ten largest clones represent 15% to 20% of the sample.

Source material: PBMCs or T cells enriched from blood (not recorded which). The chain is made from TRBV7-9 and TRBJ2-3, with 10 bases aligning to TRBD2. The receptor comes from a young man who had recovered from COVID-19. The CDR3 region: CASSSLGLATDTQYF. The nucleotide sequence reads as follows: TGTGCCAGCAGCTCACTGGGACTAGCGACGGATACGCAGTATTTT.